These 5 T cell receptor beta chains came from one sample sequenced in a study of human T cells and chemical hapten exposure. Time point described: patch test 3, about 24 weeks after DPC sensitization. Treatment of the sample: therapeutic diphenylcyclopropenone sensitization with weekly scalp DPC. TCRdb used MiXCR to reprocess the RACE reads, holding one entry per CDR3 protein. The table has some 180,000 distinct CDR3 sequences, 24% seen once; the top ten hold roughly 2.4%. The material sequenced was whole blood, taken in connection with sensitization to the hapten diphenylcyclopropenone (DPC). These receptors were obtained from a middle-aged woman with alopecia areata. Some clones in this sample may be carry-over from other donors' samples.

The chain uses TRBV20-1 and TRBJ1-5, with D possibly matching TRBD1 (6 bases). The CDR3 has 15 amino acids. Trimming stripped 2 bases from V and 5 bases from J, with 16 bases between. Germline CDR1 reads DFQATT; CDR2 reads SNEGSKA (reference sequence). The CDR3 sequence: CSARPLGGVDQPQHF. CDR3 bases: TGCAGTGCTAGACCGCTAGGGGGTGTGGATCAGCCCCAGCATTTT.

The J gene is TRBJ2-7, the V gene TRBV4-2; a weak D match, TRBD1 (5 bases). The length of the CDR3 is 14 residues. Germline CDR1 LGHNA, CDR2 YNFKEQ. V lost 0 bases to trimming and J lost 3 bases, with 9 bases between them. CDR3 protein: CASSQDLQVYEQYF. As DNA, the CDR3 is TGTGCCAGCAGCCAAGATTTACAGGTCTACGAGCAGTACTTC.

The CDR3 bases are TGTGCCAGCAGTTTTCCGGGGGCTGGGGCCAACGTCCTGACTTTC. Translation gives CASSFPGAGANVLTF. This chain links TRBV28 with TRBJ2-6; D possibly corresponds to TRBD2 (6 bases). Trimming removed 3 bases at V and 2 bases at J, with 8 bases between. There are 15 residues in the CDR3. The germline V gene has CDR1 MDHEN and CDR2 SYDVKM. The entire variable domain, with the rest obtained from reference TRBV28 and TRBJ2-6, is as follows: DVKVTQSSRYLVKRTGEKVFLECVQDMDHENMFWYRQDPGLGLRLIYFSYDVKMKEKGDIPEGYSVSREKKERFSLILESASTNQTSMYLCASSFPGAGANVLTFGAGSRLTVL.

The chain uses TRBV20-1 and TRBJ2-7; the D gene is possibly TRBD2 (5 bases). The germline V gene encodes CDR1 DFQATT and CDR2 SNEGSKA (reference sequence). Trimming left V 6 bases short and J 0 bases short, with 21 bases between. CDR3 length equals 16 residues. CDR3 region: CSASPVLGEGSYEQYF. In nucleotides, the CDR3 is TGCAGTGCGTCACCCGTACTAGGAGAGGGCTCCTACGAGCAGTACTTC.

The chain employs TRBV20-1 and TRBJ1-1; D is possibly TRBD1 (5 bases). This CDR3 is 14 amino acids long. CDR1 is DFQATT and CDR2 is SNEGSKA in the germline V gene (reference sequence). Trimming removed 0 bases from V and 1 base from J, with 9 bases in between. DNA for the CDR3: TGCAGTGCTAGAGAGGGGCCTTCGAACACTGAAGCTTTCTTT. It is translated as CSAREGPSNTEAFF.